This T cell receptor (beta chain) was obtained from a study of OX40 agonist ivuxolimab in advanced cancers. About the study: Three patients had partial responses: one hepatocellular carcinoma, two cutaneous melanoma.

Germline V gene sequence: CDR1 SEHNR, CDR2 FQNEAQ (reference sequence). This CDR3 region has 14 residues. Trimming pared 2 bases from V and 4 bases from J, leaving 12 bases between. In its sample, this clone was seen once. The data were produced by immunoSEQ multiplex PCR, yet TCRdb's version contains in-frame clones alone and is incomplete. The sample lists approximately 70,000 clones, 94% occurring once. The starting material was CD4+ or CD8+ T cells sorted from blood, obtained in a trial of the OX40 agonist ivuxolimab. This clonotype was obtained from an adult with an advanced solid tumor such as melanoma, head and neck, liver or kidney cancer. This chain joins TRBV7-9 and TRBJ2-7, with D maybe TRBD1 (6 bases). CDR3: CASSLLAGAYEQYF. Here the CDR3 DNA reads TGTGCCAGCAGCTTATTGGCAGGGGCGTACGAGCAGTACTTC.